The TCR beta chain under discussion was sequenced for a study of CD8 T cells in ankylosing spondylitis. Study-wide results and limits: It appeared that ankylosing spondylitis blood was characterized by a TCR beta motif of roughly 8 highly homologous variants. Clones tied to disease were said to be significantly enriched in matched ankylosing spondylitis synovial fluid. In reactive arthritis synovial fluid and blood, some motif variants had been reported before. Disease-linked clones proved CD8+ and comparatively uncommon in peripheral blood.

This CDR3 contains 17 residues. After removal of 5 bases from V and 5 bases from J, the junction contained 12 bases not matched to a gene. CDR1 is MDHEN and CDR2 is SYDVKM in the germline V gene. In this sample, this clonotype turned up a few times. The antigen is undetermined. TCR beta libraries were made by quantitative 5'-RACE with molecular barcodes. TCRdb recomputed calls from the 5' RACE reads with MiXCR, one row per CDR3 protein. This table has over 700,000 distinct CDR3 sequences, around 17% appearing once. This chain connects TRBV28 to TRBJ1-1; 12 bases are shared with TRBD1. This TCR was recovered from a male donor with ankylosing spondylitis. The specimen was blood, either unsorted or a sorted T cell fraction (not recorded which). The CDR3 DNA sequence: TGTGCCAGCAGTCCAATCCGGGACAGGGGGCGGCGGACTGAAGCTTTCTTT. Residues: CASSPIRDRGRRTEAFF.